The clone carrying this TCR beta chain has a count of ten or more. This record comes from a study of early T cells in non-severe SARS-CoV-2 infection. Study at large: It was bulk RNA from unsorted whole blood that was sequenced, and the chains were unpaired.

Researchers attached unique molecular identifiers to individual cDNA molecules. MiXCR was run by TCRdb on the 5' RACE reads, yielding one entry per CDR3 protein. This repertoire shows tens of thousands of distinct CDR3 sequences, about an eighth found once; its top ten account for around 5.1%. Deletions cut 4 bases from V and 4 bases from J, with 8 bases between. Germline V gene lookup returns CDR1 SGHVS and CDR2 FNYEAQ. The CDR3 totals 12 residues. The receptor comes from an adult who was a healthcare worker with PCR-confirmed SARS-CoV-2 infection or an uninfected control (not recorded which). This chain links TRBV7-6 with TRBJ2-7; weak D call: TRBD1 (6 bases). Input material: whole blood. The CDR3 loop is CASSSGDYEQYF. The CDR3 DNA sequence: TGTGCCAGCAGCTCAGGGGATTACGAGCAGTACTTC.